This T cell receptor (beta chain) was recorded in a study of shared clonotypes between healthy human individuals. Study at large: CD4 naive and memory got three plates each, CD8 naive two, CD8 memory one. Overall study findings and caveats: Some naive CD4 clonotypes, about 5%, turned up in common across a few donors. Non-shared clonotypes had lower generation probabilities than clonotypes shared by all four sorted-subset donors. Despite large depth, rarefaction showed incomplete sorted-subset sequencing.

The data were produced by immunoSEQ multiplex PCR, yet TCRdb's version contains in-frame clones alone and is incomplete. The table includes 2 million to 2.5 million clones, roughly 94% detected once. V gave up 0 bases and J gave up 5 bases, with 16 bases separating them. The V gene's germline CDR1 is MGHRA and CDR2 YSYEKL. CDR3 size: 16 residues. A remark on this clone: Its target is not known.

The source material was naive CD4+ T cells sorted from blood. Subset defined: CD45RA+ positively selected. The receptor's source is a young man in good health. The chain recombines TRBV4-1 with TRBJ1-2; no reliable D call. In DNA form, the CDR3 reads TGCGCCAGCAGCCAAGATGGCGGGTCTGTGGGGTATGGCTACACCTTC. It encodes CASSQDGGSVGYGYTF.